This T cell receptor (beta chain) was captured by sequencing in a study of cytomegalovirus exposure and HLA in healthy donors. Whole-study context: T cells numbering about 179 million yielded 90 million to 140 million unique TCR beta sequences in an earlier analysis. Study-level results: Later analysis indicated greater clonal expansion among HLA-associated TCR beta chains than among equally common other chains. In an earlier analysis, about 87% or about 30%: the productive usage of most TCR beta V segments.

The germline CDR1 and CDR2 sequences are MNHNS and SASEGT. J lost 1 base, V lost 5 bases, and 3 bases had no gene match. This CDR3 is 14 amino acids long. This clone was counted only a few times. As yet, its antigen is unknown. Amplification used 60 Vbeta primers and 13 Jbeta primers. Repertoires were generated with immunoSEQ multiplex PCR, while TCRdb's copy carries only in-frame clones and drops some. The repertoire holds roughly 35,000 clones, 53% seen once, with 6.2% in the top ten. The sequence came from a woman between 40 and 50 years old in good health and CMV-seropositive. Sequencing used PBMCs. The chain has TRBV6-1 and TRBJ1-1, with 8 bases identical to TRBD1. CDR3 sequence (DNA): TGTGCCAGCAGTTTTGACAGGGGGAACACTGAAGCTTTCTTT. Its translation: CASSFDRGNTEAFF.